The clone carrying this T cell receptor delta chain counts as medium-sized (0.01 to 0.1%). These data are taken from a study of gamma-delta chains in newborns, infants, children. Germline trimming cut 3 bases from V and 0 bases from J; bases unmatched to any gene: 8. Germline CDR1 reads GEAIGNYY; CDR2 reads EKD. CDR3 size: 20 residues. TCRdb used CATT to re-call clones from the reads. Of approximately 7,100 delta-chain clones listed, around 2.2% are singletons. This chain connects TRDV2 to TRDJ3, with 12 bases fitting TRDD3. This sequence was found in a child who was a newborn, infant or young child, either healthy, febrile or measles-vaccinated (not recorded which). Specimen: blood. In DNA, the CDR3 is TGTGCCTGTGACTTTACTGGGGGATACCACCTCTCCTGGGACACCCGACAGATGTTTTTC. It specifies CACDFTGGYHLSWDTRQMFF.